This entry lists 14 T cell receptor beta chains sequenced from one sample in a study of a mutant IDH1 vaccine in newly diagnosed glioma. The time point was: baseline, week 1 (first vaccination visit). Indicated treatment: pre-vaccination baseline after standard-of-care therapy. Clones were sequenced by immunoSEQ multiplex PCR, and TCRdb holds only the in-frame ones, with some missing. The table lists around 54,000 clones, roughly 80% of them singletons. Specimen: PBMCs, collected from a glioma patient treated with radiotherapy, temozolomide or both. These receptors all come from a man younger than 35 with glioma.

This chain connects TRBV4-1 to TRBJ2-2; TRBD2 agrees at 10 bases. Germline CDR1 is MGHRA and CDR2 is YSYEKL. V shed 1 base, J shed 3 bases, and the junction held 11 bases outside the gene matches. The length of the CDR3 is 19 residues. CDR3 DNA: TGCGCCAGCAGCCAAGCGGGACCCTCTAGCGGGAGTCACACCGGGGAGCTGTTTTTT. This codes for CASSQAGPSSGSHTGELFF.

V gene TRBV30 combines with J gene TRBJ1-3; possible D gene TRBD1, 6 bases. Germline V gene data show CDR1 as GTSNPN and CDR2 as SVGIG (reference sequence). The CDR3 is 15 amino acids. Trimming stripped 1 base from V and 4 bases from J, with 14 bases between. CDR3 sequence reads: CAWSADSFHGNTIYF. CDR3 sequence (DNA): TGTGCCTGGAGTGCGGACAGTTTTCACGGAAACACCATATATTTT.

The CDR3 protein is CASHIQSGDTEAFF. CDR3 coding DNA: TGCGCCAGCCATATCCAGTCAGGGGACACTGAAGCTTTCTTT. This chain uses TRBV5-1 with TRBJ1-1; perhaps TRBD1 as D (6 bases). Germline V gives CDR1 SGHRS, CDR2 YFSETQ. This CDR3 region has 14 residues. The V gene lost 7 bases and the J gene lost 3 bases, with 16 bases spanning the gap.

The V gene is TRBV12-5, the J gene TRBJ2-3; D unclear. Trimming removed 5 bases from V and 0 bases from J, with 18 bases in between. Germline values: CDR1 LGHNT, CDR2 FRNRAP. The CDR3 sequence is 17 residues long. Here the CDR3 reads CASGPSLGGPSTDTQYF. The CDR3 DNA sequence: TGTGCTAGTGGTCCGTCCTTGGGCGGACCCAGCACAGATACGCAGTATTTT.

This chain joins TRBV20-1 and TRBJ2-3; D not certain. The length of the CDR3 is 11 residues. CDR1 and CDR2 (germline): DFQATT, SNEGSKA (reference sequence). Trimming shortened V by 0 bases and J by 8 bases, and 6 bases separated the two germline ends. The CDR3 nucleotides are TGCAGTGCTAGAGATTTGGTTACGCAGTATTTT. It is translated as CSARDLVTQYF.

CDR3 in amino acids: CASSEDRTLRELFF. The CDR3 region has the DNA TGTGCCAGCAGTGAAGACAGGACCTTGAGAGAGCTGTTTTTT. The V gene is TRBV2, the J gene TRBJ2-2, with D perhaps matching TRBD1 (5 bases). In germline, CDR1 is SNHLY, CDR2 FYNNEI. V dropped 1 base and J dropped 11 bases, with 14 bases sitting between them. CDR3 length: 14 amino acids.

In DNA form, the CDR3 reads TGCAGCGTAGGACAGGATAGCAATCAGCCCCAGCATTTT. It encodes CSVGQDSNQPQHF. The chain recombines TRBV29-1 with TRBJ1-5; the match to TRBD1 covers 7 bases. V was clipped by 6 bases and J by 0 bases; unmatched bases: 2. From germline, CDR1 is SQVTM and CDR2 ANQGSEA. The CDR3 runs to 13 residues.

This chain links TRBV9 with TRBJ2-6; D remains unclear. CDR1 and CDR2 from the germline V gene are SGDLS and YYNGEE. V was clipped by 3 bases and J by 0 bases, with 13 bases between them. The CDR3 is 17 residues long. CDR3 protein: CASSAHLTASGANVLTF. In DNA form, the CDR3 reads TGTGCCAGCAGCGCTCATCTGACGGCCTCTGGGGCCAACGTCCTGACTTTC.

The chain uses TRBV7-9 and TRBJ2-5; TRBD2 matches 11 bases. With V trimmed by 5 bases and J by 4 bases, 12 bases remained unmatched. CDR1 is SEHNR, CDR2 FQNEAQ, per germline (reference sequence). The CDR3 sequence is 17 residues long. In DNA, the CDR3 is TGTGCCAGCAGCCGCCATCAACTAGCGGGAGATAGAGAGACCCAGTACTTC. It translates to CASSRHQLAGDRETQYF.

The chain is built from TRBV30 and TRBJ1-3; D is unresolved. Deletions cut 2 bases from V and 4 bases from J, with 9 bases between. Germline V gene sequence: CDR1 GTSNPN, CDR2 SVGIG (reference sequence). This CDR3 has 13 residues. The CDR3 here is CAWSRTLGNTIYF. The CDR3, as DNA: TGTGCCTGGAGTCGGACCCTAGGAAACACCATATATTTT.

The rearrangement links TRBV4-3 to TRBJ2-5; 12 bases agree with TRBD2. CDR1 and CDR2 from the germline V gene are LGHNA and YSLEER. The CDR3 has 16 amino acids. The V segment lost 0 bases and the J segment 6 bases; nucleotides outside the gene matches: 5. The CDR3 sequence: CASSQDLAGGHKTQYF. The CDR3 DNA reads as TGCGCCAGCAGCCAAGATCTAGCGGGGGGGCACAAGACCCAGTACTTC.

The V gene is TRBV13, the J gene TRBJ2-5; the D gene is possibly TRBD2 (5 bases). The germline V gene encodes CDR1 PRHDT and CDR2 FYEKMQ (reference sequence). This CDR3 is 13 amino acids long. V was shortened by 3 bases and J by 1 base, with 6 bases between the two germline ends. As DNA, the CDR3 is TGTGCCAGCAGCTTCGGGGTCCAAGAGACCCAGTACTTC. It is translated as CASSFGVQETQYF.

In the case of this clone: Distinct nucleotide sequences in the sample also encode this CDR3. The chain joins TRBV4-3 to TRBJ1-1; no clear D. The CDR3 sequence is 13 residues long. Germline CDR1 and CDR2: LGHNA and YSLEER. V was cut by 0 bases and J by 8 bases, with 10 bases left in between. In DNA form, the CDR3 reads TGCGCCAGCAGCCAAGAGGCTGAGACGGAAGCTTTCTTT. This encodes CASSQEAETEAFF.

J is TRBJ2-5 and V is TRBV11-3; TRBD2 aligns across 7 bases. Germline V gene sequence: CDR1 SGHNT, CDR2 YENEEA. V dropped 1 base and J dropped 3; count of bases not matched to a gene: 2. The CDR3 length is 14 residues. The CDR3: CASSLGSGEETQYF. Written as DNA, the CDR3 is TGTGCCAGCAGCTTAGGGAGCGGGGAAGAGACCCAGTACTTC. Full variable domain (rest looked up from reference TRBV11-3 and TRBJ2-5): EAGVVQSPRYKIIEKKQPVAFWCNPISGHNTLYWYLQNLGQGPELLIRYENEEAVDDSQLPKDRFSAERLKGVDSTLKIQPAELGDSAVYLCASSLGSGEETQYFGPGTRLLVL.